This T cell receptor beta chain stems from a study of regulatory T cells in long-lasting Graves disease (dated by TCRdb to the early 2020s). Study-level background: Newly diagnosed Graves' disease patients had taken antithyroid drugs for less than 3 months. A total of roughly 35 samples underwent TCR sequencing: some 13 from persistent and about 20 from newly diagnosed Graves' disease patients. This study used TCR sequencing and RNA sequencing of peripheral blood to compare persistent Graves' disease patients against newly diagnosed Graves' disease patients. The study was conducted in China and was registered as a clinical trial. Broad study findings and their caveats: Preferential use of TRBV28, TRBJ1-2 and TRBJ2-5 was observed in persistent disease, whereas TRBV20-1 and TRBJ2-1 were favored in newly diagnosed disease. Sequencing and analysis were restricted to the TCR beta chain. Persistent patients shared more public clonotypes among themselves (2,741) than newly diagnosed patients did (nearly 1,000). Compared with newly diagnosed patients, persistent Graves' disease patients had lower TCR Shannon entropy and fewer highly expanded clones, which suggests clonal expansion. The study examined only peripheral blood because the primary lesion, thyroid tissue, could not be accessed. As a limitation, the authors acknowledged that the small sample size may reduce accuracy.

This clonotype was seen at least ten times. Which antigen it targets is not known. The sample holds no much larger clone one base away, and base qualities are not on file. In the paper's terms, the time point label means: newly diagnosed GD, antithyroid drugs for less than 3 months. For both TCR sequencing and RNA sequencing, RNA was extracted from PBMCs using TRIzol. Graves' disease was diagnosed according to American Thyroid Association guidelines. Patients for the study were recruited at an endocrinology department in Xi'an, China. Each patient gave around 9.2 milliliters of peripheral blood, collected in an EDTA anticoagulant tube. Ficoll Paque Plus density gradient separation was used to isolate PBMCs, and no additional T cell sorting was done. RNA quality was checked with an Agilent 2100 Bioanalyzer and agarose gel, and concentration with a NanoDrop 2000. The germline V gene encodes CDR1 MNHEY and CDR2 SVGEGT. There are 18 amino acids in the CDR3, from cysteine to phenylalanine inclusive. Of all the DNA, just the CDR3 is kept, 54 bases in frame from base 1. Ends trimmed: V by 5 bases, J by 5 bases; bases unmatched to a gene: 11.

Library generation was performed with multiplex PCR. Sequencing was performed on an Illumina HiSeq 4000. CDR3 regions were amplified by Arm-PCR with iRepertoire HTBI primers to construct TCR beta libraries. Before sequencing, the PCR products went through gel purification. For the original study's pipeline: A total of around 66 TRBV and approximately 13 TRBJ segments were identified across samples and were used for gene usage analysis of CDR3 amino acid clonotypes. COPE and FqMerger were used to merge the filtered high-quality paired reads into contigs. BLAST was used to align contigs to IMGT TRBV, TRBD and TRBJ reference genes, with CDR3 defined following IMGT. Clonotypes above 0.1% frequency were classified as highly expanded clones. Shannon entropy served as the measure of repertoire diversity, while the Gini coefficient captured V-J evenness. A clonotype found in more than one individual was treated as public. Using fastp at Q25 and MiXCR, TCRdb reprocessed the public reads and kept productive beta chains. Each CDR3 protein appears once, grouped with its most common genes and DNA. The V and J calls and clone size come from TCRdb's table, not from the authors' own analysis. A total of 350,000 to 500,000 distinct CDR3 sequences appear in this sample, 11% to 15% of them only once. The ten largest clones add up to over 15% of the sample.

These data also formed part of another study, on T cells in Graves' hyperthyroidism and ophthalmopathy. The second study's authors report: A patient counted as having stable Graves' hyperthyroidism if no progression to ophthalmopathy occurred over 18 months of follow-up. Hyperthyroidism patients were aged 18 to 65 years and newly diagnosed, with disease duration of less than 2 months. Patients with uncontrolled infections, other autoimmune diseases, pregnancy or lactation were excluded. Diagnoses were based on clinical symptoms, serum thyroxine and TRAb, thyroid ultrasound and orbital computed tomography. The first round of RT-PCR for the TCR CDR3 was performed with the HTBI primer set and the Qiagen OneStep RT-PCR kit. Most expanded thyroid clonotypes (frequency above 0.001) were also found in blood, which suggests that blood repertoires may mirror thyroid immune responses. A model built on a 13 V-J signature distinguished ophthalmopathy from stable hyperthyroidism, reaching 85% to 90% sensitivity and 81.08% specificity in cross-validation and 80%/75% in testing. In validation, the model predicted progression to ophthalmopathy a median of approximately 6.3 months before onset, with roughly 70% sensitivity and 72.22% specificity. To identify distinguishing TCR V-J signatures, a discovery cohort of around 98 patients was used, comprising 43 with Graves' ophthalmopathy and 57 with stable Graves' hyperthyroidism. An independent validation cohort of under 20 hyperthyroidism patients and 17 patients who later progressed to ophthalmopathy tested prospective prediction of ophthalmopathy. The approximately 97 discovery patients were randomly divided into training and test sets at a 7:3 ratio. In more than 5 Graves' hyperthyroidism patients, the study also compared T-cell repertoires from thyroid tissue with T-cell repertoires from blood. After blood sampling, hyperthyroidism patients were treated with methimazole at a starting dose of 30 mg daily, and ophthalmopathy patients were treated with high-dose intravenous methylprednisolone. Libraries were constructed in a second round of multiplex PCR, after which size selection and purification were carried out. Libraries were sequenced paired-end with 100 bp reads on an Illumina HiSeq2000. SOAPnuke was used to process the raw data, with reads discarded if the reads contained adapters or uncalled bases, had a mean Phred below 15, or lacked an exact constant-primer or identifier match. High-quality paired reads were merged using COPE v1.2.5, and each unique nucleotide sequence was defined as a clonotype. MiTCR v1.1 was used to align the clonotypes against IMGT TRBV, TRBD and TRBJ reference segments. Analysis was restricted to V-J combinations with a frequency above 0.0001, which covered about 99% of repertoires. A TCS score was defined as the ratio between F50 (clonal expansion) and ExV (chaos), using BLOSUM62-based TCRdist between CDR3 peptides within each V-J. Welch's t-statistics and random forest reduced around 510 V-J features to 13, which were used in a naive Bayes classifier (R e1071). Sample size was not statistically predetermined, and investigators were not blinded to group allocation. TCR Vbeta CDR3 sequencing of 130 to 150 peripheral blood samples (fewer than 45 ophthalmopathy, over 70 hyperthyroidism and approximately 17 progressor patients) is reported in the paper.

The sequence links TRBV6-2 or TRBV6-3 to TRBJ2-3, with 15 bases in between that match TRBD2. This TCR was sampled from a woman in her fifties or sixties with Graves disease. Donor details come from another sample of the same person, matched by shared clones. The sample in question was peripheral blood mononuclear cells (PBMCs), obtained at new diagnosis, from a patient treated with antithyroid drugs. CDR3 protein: CASSKGLAGGPLLDTQYF. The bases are TGTGCCAGCAGTAAGGGACTAGCGGGAGGCCCTCTACTAGATACGCAGTATTTT.